The 29 T cell receptor beta chains below were found in one sample sequenced in a study of CD4 T cells in relation to SARS-CoV-2 and coronaviruses. Here immunoSEQ multiplex PCR was the method, and the copy in TCRdb shows in-frame clones only, minus some. The sample has about 26,000 clones, over 60% seen once; the top ten hold about 10%. No antigen has been identified for these receptors. CD4+ T cells from unexposed donors were obtained before the COVID-19 pandemic (2011-2018). Isolation of CD4+ T cells took place after approximately eleven days in culture. The specimen was CD4+ T cells from PBMCs, cultured in vitro. All receptors come from a human donor in good health.

V usage is TRBV5-1 and J usage is TRBJ2-3; no definite D call. Trimming took off 0 bases at V and 2 bases at J, with 7 bases between the two ends. The CDR3 length is 14 residues. CDR1 and CDR2 from the germline V gene are SGHRS and YFSETQ. The CDR3, as DNA: TGCGCCAGCAGCTTGGCCGTAGCCACAGATACGCAGTATTTT. This translates into CASSLAVATDTQYF.

The sample holds a few counts of this clone. V and J are TRBV27 and TRBJ1-1; 9 positions match TRBD1. CDR3 size: 17 residues. V gave up 3 bases and J gave up 4 bases; unmatched junction bases: 12. The germline gives CDR1 MNHEY, CDR2 SMNVEV (reference sequence). As DNA, the CDR3 is TGTGCCAGCAGTTTCAGGCCGGGACAGGGAGGGTTCACTGAAGCTTTCTTT. This sequence encodes CASSFRPGQGGFTEAFF.

The chain couples TRBV19 to TRBJ1-1; 8 nucleotides line up with TRBD1. Per germline, CDR1 LNHDA and CDR2 SQIVND (reference sequence). The CDR3 sequence is 16 residues long. V was pared by 6 bases and J by 1 base, with 10 bases of the junction left unmatched. The CDR3 spells CASSMDRVGGNTEAFF. CDR3 coding DNA: TGTGCCAGTAGCATGGACAGGGTAGGTGGGAACACTGAAGCTTTCTTT.

The chain combines TRBV27 with TRBJ1-1; D is ambiguous. The V and J ends lost 0 bases and 1 base respectively, with 6 bases between them. Germline CDR1 MNHEY, CDR2 SMNVEV (reference sequence). The CDR3 is made up of 14 amino acids. CDR3 region: CASSLSTENTEAFF. CDR3 sequence (DNA): TGTGCCAGCAGTTTATCTACAGAGAACACTGAAGCTTTCTTT.

The rearrangement uses TRBV5-1 and TRBJ2-7; 10 positions match TRBD2. There are 12 residues in the CDR3. With V trimmed by 8 bases and J by 6 bases, 5 bases remained unmatched. Germline values: CDR1 SGHRS, CDR2 YFSETQ. CDR3: CASRIAGGEQYF. The CDR3 DNA reads as TGCGCCAGTCGGATAGCGGGAGGCGAGCAGTACTTC.

V usage is TRBV4-3 and J usage is TRBJ2-1, with D tentatively TRBD2 (6 bases). The CDR3 spans 15 residues. Trimming cost V 4 bases and J 8 bases, with 18 bases left between them. The germline V gene has CDR1 LGHNA and CDR2 YSLEER. This CDR3 reads CASSLRLDGGHEQFF. CDR3 nucleotides: TGCGCCAGCAGCCTCCGACTAGACGGCGGCCATGAGCAGTTCTTC.

V gene TRBV5-6 combines with J gene TRBJ1-1; D gene ambiguous. CDR3 length: 11 amino acids. Trimming took off 0 bases at V and 7 bases at J, with 4 bases between the two ends. Germline assignment: CDR1 SGHDT and CDR2 YYEEEE. CDR3 sequence: CASSLASEAFF. The CDR3 region has the DNA TGTGCCAGCAGCTTGGCCAGTGAAGCTTTCTTT. The variable domain in full, completed from reference TRBV5-6 and TRBJ1-1, reads DAGVTQSPTHLIKTRGQQVTLRCSPKSGHDTVSWYQQALGQGPQFIFQYYEEEERQRGNFPDRFSGHQFPNYSSELNVNALLLGDSALYLCASSLASEAFFGQGTRLTVV.

The chain combines TRBV6-4 with TRBJ2-3, with D uncertain. CDR1 is MRHNA and CDR2 is SNTAGT in the germline V gene. This CDR3 region has 11 residues. Trimming pared 10 bases from V and 4 bases from J, leaving 9 bases between. The CDR3 coding sequence is TGTGCCACTCCCCTGGCAGATACGCAGTATTTT. This translates into CATPLADTQYF.

In DNA, the CDR3 is TGTGCCAGCTCACCGCAGATAGGGTACGGCAATCAGCCCCAGCATTTT. It is translated as CASSPQIGYGNQPQHF. The chain has TRBV18 and TRBJ1-5; D is uncertain. The CDR3 totals 16 residues. Looked up from germline, CDR1 is KGHSH and CDR2 is LQKENI. The V end was cut by 3 bases, the J end by 2 bases, with 14 bases between.

The gene calls are TRBV7-9 and TRBJ1-1; D gene uncertain. Per germline, CDR1 SEHNR and CDR2 FQNEAQ (reference sequence). The CDR3 has 11 residues. Trimming took 0 bases from V and 5 from J, leaving 1 base between them. CDR3 amino acids: CASSLATEAFF. CDR3 coding DNA: TGTGCCAGCAGCTTAGCGACTGAAGCTTTCTTT.

V gene TRBV5-4 combines with J gene TRBJ2-7; D gene uncertain. CDR1 and CDR2 (germline): SGHNT, YYREEE (reference sequence). V was pared by 0 bases and J by 1 base, with 5 bases between. The CDR3 sequence is 13 residues long. CDR3 bases: TGTGCCAGCAGCTTGGAAGTATCCTACGAGCAGTACTTC. Translation: CASSLEVSYEQYF.

V usage is TRBV5-1 and J usage is TRBJ1-2, with a weak D call TRBD1 (6 bases). The germline V and J ends were trimmed by 0 bases and 2 bases, with 11 bases remaining between them. This CDR3 contains 15 residues. Germline CDR1 and CDR2: SGHRS and YFSETQ. The CDR3 here is CASSLAPGANYGYTF. The CDR3 DNA reads TGCGCCAGCAGCTTGGCGCCAGGGGCCAACTATGGCTACACCTTC.

V gene TRBV12-3 or TRBV12-4 combines with J gene TRBJ1-2; possible D gene TRBD1, 5 bases. Trimming pared 3 bases from V and 8 bases from J, leaving 13 bases between. This CDR3 spans 13 amino acids. This chain's CDR3 is CASSLVPGRGYTF. CDR3 bases: TGTGCCAGCAGTTTGGTCCCAGGGCGAGGCTACACCTTC.

This chain joins TRBV10-1 and TRBJ2-2; D may be TRBD1 or TRBD2 (5 bases each). Germline V gene data show CDR1 as WNHNN and CDR2 as SYGVQD (reference sequence). V gave up 0 bases and J gave up 4 bases, with 9 bases separating them. This CDR3 is built from 15 residues. CDR3 sequence reads: CASSESGGTTGELFF. CDR3 DNA sequence: TGCGCCAGCAGTGAGTCTGGGGGTACCACCGGGGAGCTGTTTTTT.

The V and J genes are TRBV18 and TRBJ2-7, with D perhaps matching TRBD2 (5 bases). The CDR3 contains 15 residues. Trimming left V 1 base short and J 2 bases short, with 12 bases between. Germline values: CDR1 KGHSH, CDR2 LQKENI. This CDR3 reads CASSPLSGKAYEQYF. The CDR3 region has the DNA TGTGCCAGCTCACCACTAAGCGGTAAAGCCTACGAGCAGTACTTC.

V gene TRBV5-1 combines with J gene TRBJ1-2, with 11 bases that match TRBD1. After removal of 0 bases from V and 5 bases from J, the junction contained 3 bases not matched to a gene. CDR3 length: 15 residues. Germline CDR1 reads SGHRS; CDR2 reads YFSETQ. CDR3 nucleotides: TGCGCCAGCAGCTTGGGGGACAGGGGGGGATATGGCTACACCTTC. Its translation is CASSLGDRGGYGYTF.

This clone has only a few counts. This chain uses TRBV7-9 with TRBJ1-1; a weak D match, TRBD1 (5 bases). Germline V gene lookup returns CDR1 SEHNR and CDR2 FQNEAQ (reference sequence). The CDR3 runs 15 residues. V lost 5 bases and J lost 1, with 14 bases in between. The CDR3 sequence is CASSRGDRGNTEAFF. The CDR3, as DNA: TGTGCCAGCAGCCGGGGGGACCGGGGGAACACTGAAGCTTTCTTT.

The chain has TRBV4-3 and TRBJ2-3; D gene uncertain. The CDR3 length is 16 residues. With 1 base removed from V and 0 bases from J, the gap between germline ends came to 11 bases. Germline CDR1 is LGHNA and CDR2 is YSLEER. In DNA, the CDR3 is TGCGCCAGCAGCCAAGGACGAAGAGCAAGCACAGATACGCAGTATTTT. Its protein product is CASSQGRRASTDTQYF.

The chain joins TRBV18 to TRBJ2-7; 7 bases fit TRBD1. Germline lookup yields CDR1 KGHSH and CDR2 LQKENI. This CDR3 is 22 amino acids long. J was trimmed by 0 bases and V by 2 bases; bases with no gene match: 25. In DNA, the CDR3 is TGTGCCAGCTCACCAATGTCCCTTTTCGGGACAGAGAGAAAGTTTAGCTCCTACGAGCAGTACTTC. Protein sequence: CASSPMSLFGTERKFSSYEQYF.

The V and J genes are TRBV5-1 and TRBJ2-1; 10 bases agree with TRBD2. J gave up 8 bases and V 0 bases, and 5 bases lay outside the gene matches. CDR3 size: 15 residues. CDR1 is SGHRS and CDR2 is YFSETQ in the germline V gene. In DNA, the CDR3 is TGCGCCAGCAGCTTGGCTAGCGGGAGACGGGATGAGCAGTTCTTC. Protein: CASSLASGRRDEQFF.

This clone showed up just once. The chain links TRBV9 to TRBJ2-7; TRBD1 matches at 7 bases. Trimming at V came to 3 bases and at J to 5 bases, leaving 8 bases not matched to a gene. Per the germline V gene, CDR1 is SGDLS and CDR2 is YYNGEE. The CDR3 extends over 14 amino acids. The CDR3 reads CASSGLQGKNEQYF. The CDR3, as DNA: TGTGCCAGCAGCGGACTACAGGGGAAAAACGAGCAGTACTTC.

This clone has only a few counts. The V gene is TRBV14, the J gene TRBJ2-1; D is unresolved. V was shortened by 5 bases and J by 7 bases, with 12 bases between the two germline ends. There are 13 residues in the CDR3. Germline V gives CDR1 SGHDN, CDR2 FVKESK. CDR3 region: CASSLRGWNEQFF. CDR3 nucleotide sequence: TGTGCCAGCAGCTTAAGAGGCTGGAATGAGCAGTTCTTC. The full variable domain, rest sourced from reference TRBV14 and TRBJ2-1, is EAGVTQFPSHSVIEKGQTVTLRCDPISGHDNLYWYRRVMGKEIKFLLHFVKESKQDESGMPNNRFLAERTGGTYSTLKVQPAELEDSGVYFCASSLRGWNEQFFGPGTRLTVL.

The chain uses TRBV4-1 and TRBJ2-5; 7 bases are shared with TRBD1. Germline loops: CDR1 MGHRA, CDR2 YSYEKL. Unmatched junction bases numbered 3, after V lost 3 bases and J lost 5 bases. The CDR3 is made up of 13 amino acids. As DNA, the CDR3 is TGCGCCAGCAGCCATACCAGGGGGGAGACCCAGTACTTC. Translation gives CASSHTRGETQYF.

As for this clone: The sample has other DNA sequences that encode this CDR3 too. This chain links TRBV3-1 (or the pseudogene TRBV3-2) with TRBJ2-7; the D is unclear. Trimming stripped 1 base from V and 3 bases from J, with 4 bases between. In germline, CDR1 is LGHDT, CDR2 YNNKEL (reference sequence). The length of the CDR3 is 12 residues. CDR3 bases: TGTGCCAGCAGCCAAGTAAACTACGAGCAGTACTTC. Translating it yields CASSQVNYEQYF.

This clone has more than one count but fewer than ten. V and J are TRBV9 and TRBJ2-7, with 15 nucleotides matching TRBD2. The V and J ends lost 2 bases and 7 bases, in that order; junction bases with no gene match: 7. This CDR3 comprises 16 residues. Looked up from germline, CDR1 is SGDLS and CDR2 is YYNGEE. The CDR3 coding sequence is TGTGCCAGCAGCGTCGGACTAGCGGGGGGGCCGGCGGAGCAGTACTTC. It encodes CASSVGLAGGPAEQYF.

The rearrangement joins TRBV3-1 (or the pseudogene TRBV3-2) to TRBJ1-2, with D perhaps TRBD1 (5 bases). V lost 5 bases and J lost 4, with 17 bases in between. The length of the CDR3 is 15 residues. Germline V gives CDR1 LGHDT, CDR2 YNNKEL (reference sequence). Written as DNA, the CDR3 is TGTGCCAGCAGCTCCACACAGGAGGGGATCTATGGCTACACCTTC. Translating it yields CASSSTQEGIYGYTF.

The chain combines TRBV10-2 with TRBJ1-5; no definite D call. Trimming shortened V by 4 bases and J by 2 bases, and 6 bases separated the two germline ends. CDR1 is WSHSY and CDR2 is SAAADI in the germline V gene. The CDR3 consists of 13 residues. Here the CDR3 DNA reads TGCGCCAGCAGTGGGGGTGGCAATCAGCCCCAGCATTTT. Its protein product is CASSGGGNQPQHF.

This sequence joins TRBV5-1 and TRBJ2-7; 7 bases are a match to TRBD2. The CDR3 covers 16 residues. Looked up from germline, CDR1 is SGHRS and CDR2 is YFSETQ. V lost 4 bases to trimming and J lost 1 base; unmatched junction nucleotides: 11. DNA of the CDR3: TGCGCCAGCAGCCTCAGCTTCGGGGGGACGTCCTACGAGCAGTACTTC. The encoded protein is CASSLSFGGTSYEQYF. Drawing the rest from reference TRBV5-1 and TRBJ2-7, the complete variable domain is KAGVTQTPRYLIKTRGQQVTLSCSPISGHRSVSWYQQTPGQGLQFLFEYFSETQRNKGNFPGRFSGRQFSNSRSEMNVSTLELGDSALYLCASSLSFGGTSYEQYFGPGTRLTVT.

The chain carries TRBV5-1 and TRBJ2-5; maybe TRBD1 (6 bases). The CDR3 spans 14 residues. Germline V lookup: CDR1 SGHRS, CDR2 YFSETQ. The germline V and J ends were trimmed by 4 bases and 4 bases, with 14 bases remaining between them. The CDR3 loop reads CASSPARGGETQYF. CDR3 DNA sequence: TGCGCCAGCAGCCCCGCGAGAGGGGGAGAGACCCAGTACTTC.